This TCR beta chain stems from a study of tumor-infiltrating lymphocytes in oesophageal squamous cell carcinoma. From the PCR reads, TCRdb called clonotypes with MiXCR, one entry per CDR3 protein. The repertoire holds some 10,000 distinct CDR3 sequences, with around 58% as singletons. CDR3 size: 13 residues. Looked up from germline, CDR1 is SGHTA and CDR2 is FQGNSA. V dropped 2 bases and J dropped 8 bases, with 10 bases sitting between them. Material: esophageal tumor tissue. The V call is TRBV7-2, the J call TRBJ2-1; tentative D call: TRBD2 (5 bases). This TCR was recovered from a female donor with esophageal squamous cell carcinoma. The CDR3 reads CASSLQVRDEQFF. As DNA, the CDR3 is TGTGCCAGCAGCTTACAGGTGCGGGATGAGCAGTTCTTC.